These 9 T cell receptor beta chains were sequenced from one sample in a study of blood T cell repertoires in COVID-19. Sequenced by immunoSEQ multiplex PCR; TCRdb stores in-frame clones only, minus some. The profile shows a few hundred thousand clones, around nine tenths of them singletons. Specimen: peripheral blood. These receptors all stem from a man aged 25 to 45 with active or convalescent COVID-19.

This clone has only a few counts. The chain is built from TRBV11-1 and TRBJ1-3; D uncertain. Trimming stripped 6 bases from V and 1 base from J, with 7 bases between. There are 13 residues in the CDR3. CDR1 and CDR2 (germline): SGHAT, FQDESV (reference sequence). The CDR3 bases are TGTGCCAGCAGGAGGAGGTCTGGAAACACCATATATTTT. Its translation: CASRRRSGNTIYF.

Only one count was recorded for this clone. The chain uses TRBV6-6 and TRBJ2-1; 7 bases match TRBD2. This CDR3 has 17 residues. V lost 6 bases and J lost 0; bases outside the gene matches: 11. The germline gives CDR1 MNHNY, CDR2 SVGAGI (reference sequence). In nucleotides, the CDR3 is TGTGCCAGCAGCCGAGATGTCGGGGGGAGCTCCTACAATGAGCAGTTCTTC. Encoded protein: CASSRDVGGSSYNEQFF.

This clone was seen a few times. The chain couples TRBV6-5 to TRBJ1-2, with 7 bases fitting TRBD1. The V gene's germline CDR1 is MNHEY and CDR2 SVGAGI. This CDR3 is 12 amino acids long. Trimming cost V 7 bases and J 3 bases; bases outside gene matches: 2. CDR3 protein: CASKGADYGYTF. The CDR3 coding sequence is TGTGCCAGCAAGGGGGCAGACTATGGCTACACCTTC.

The CDR3 here is CATRKADSGGVGYGYTF. The CDR3 DNA sequence: TGTGCCACCAGAAAAGCGGACTCAGGGGGAGTCGGCTATGGCTACACCTTC. The chain couples TRBV27 to TRBJ1-2, with 7 bases aligning to TRBD1. Trimming at V came to 10 bases and at J to 4 bases, leaving 21 bases not matched to a gene. The CDR3 spans 17 residues. Germline loops: CDR1 MNHEY, CDR2 SMNVEV (reference sequence).

This clone was seen just once. This chain links TRBV30 with TRBJ1-1; D gene uncertain. The CDR3 length is 14 residues. Trimming pared 5 bases from V and 7 bases from J, leaving 20 bases between. The germline gives CDR1 GTSNPN, CDR2 SVGIG (reference sequence). CDR3 in amino acids: CAWDLGAGKDEAFF. CDR3 DNA sequence: TGTGCCTGGGACCTCGGCGCAGGCAAAGATGAAGCTTTCTTT.

The V call is TRBV29-1, the J call TRBJ1-1; no clear D. Trimming shortened V by 0 bases and J by 8 bases, and 10 bases separated the two germline ends. Germline V lookup: CDR1 SQVTM, CDR2 ANQGSEA. This CDR3 has 12 residues. CDR3 loop: CSVEDPTNEAFF. CDR3 sequence (DNA): TGCAGCGTTGAAGATCCTACTAACGAAGCTTTCTTT.

This clone has a single count. The J gene is TRBJ2-1, the V gene TRBV13, with TRBD1 matching over 11 bases. CDR3 size: 16 residues. CDR1 is PRHDT, CDR2 FYEKMQ, per germline (reference sequence). Trimming cost V 4 bases and J 7 bases; bases outside gene matches: 9. The CDR3 protein is CASSSTGTGGSNEQFF. The CDR3 bases are TGTGCCAGCAGCTCAACCGGGACAGGGGGTTCGAATGAGCAGTTCTTC.

V usage is TRBV6-5 and J usage is TRBJ2-2, with TRBD1 matching over 7 bases. This CDR3 is 15 amino acids long. With V trimmed by 6 bases and J by 2 bases, 6 bases remained unmatched. Per germline, CDR1 MNHEY and CDR2 SVGAGI. The CDR3: CASRKRDSNTGELFF. The CDR3 coding sequence is TGTGCCAGCAGAAAAAGGGACAGCAACACCGGGGAGCTGTTTTTT.

The J gene is TRBJ2-1, the V gene TRBV7-6; 13 bases are shared with TRBD2. The V gene end was trimmed by 4 bases and the J gene end by 1 base; junction bases not matched to a gene: 13. Germline V gene lookup returns CDR1 SGHVS and CDR2 FNYEAQ. The CDR3 spans 20 residues. CDR3 nucleotide sequence: TGTGCCAGCAGCTCAACACTAGCGGGGGGGCCTGTAGGGTCCTACAATGAGCAGTTCTTC. This encodes CASSSTLAGGPVGSYNEQFF.